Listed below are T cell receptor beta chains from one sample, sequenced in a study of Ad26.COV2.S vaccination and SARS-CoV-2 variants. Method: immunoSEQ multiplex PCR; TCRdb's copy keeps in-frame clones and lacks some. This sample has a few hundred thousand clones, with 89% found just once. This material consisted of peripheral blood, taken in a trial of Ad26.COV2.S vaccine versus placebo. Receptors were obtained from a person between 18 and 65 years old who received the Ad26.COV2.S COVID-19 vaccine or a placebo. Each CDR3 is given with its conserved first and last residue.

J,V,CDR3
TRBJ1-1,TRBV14,CASSQDLIAGRGWNTEAFF
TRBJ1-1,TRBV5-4,CASSPPDRVNTEAFF
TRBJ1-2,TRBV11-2,CASSLDTGYLYGYTF
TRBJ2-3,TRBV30,CAWTELAGLTDTQYF
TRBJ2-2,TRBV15,CATSETTTGELFF
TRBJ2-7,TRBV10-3,CAISDPRGQIPYEQYF
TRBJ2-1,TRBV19,CASRSLAGVRDNEQFF
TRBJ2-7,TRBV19,CASSMGAADTYEQYF
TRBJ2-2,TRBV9,CASSAHGAGELFF
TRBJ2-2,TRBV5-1,CASSFKAGGFAGELFF
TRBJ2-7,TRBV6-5,CASRRTSGRANEQYF
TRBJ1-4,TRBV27,CASRRGSPNEKLFF
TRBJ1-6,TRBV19,CASKPATNSPLHF
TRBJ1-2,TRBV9,CASSVGWQGYGYTF
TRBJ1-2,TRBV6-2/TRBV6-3,CASSHKAANYGYTF
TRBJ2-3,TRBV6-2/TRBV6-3,CASSWSGDTDTQYF
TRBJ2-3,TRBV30,CAWWDRGLTDTQYF
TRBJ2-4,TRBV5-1,CASSLSSGSSNIQYF
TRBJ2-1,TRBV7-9,CASTPDRHNEQFF
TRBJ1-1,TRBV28,CASSDRTGRGTEAFF
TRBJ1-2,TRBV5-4,CASSPSLDYGYTF
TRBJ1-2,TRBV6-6,CASSPDSYYGYTF
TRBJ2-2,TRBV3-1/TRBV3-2,CASTTAGGSGELFF
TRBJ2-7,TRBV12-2,CASRLALQGDQEQYF